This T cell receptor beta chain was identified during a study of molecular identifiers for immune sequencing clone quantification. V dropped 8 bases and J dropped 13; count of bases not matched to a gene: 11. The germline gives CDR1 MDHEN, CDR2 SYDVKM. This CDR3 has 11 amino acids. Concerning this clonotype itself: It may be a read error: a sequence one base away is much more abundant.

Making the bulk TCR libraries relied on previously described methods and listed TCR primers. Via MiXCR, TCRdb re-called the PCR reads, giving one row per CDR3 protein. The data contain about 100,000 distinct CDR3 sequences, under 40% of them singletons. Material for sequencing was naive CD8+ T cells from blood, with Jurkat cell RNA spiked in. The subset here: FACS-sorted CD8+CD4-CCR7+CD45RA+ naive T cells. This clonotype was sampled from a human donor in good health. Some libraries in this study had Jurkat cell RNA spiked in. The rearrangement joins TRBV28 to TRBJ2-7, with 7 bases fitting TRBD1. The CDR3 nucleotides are TGTGCCAGCGGTCACGACAGGGTCCGTTACTTC. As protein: CASGHDRVRYF.